Listed here is a single TCR beta chain. Original methodology: Using reference gene primer amplification, nucleated cell counts were estimated. TCRdb's copy holds only in-frame clones and misses some; the assay was immunoSEQ multiplex PCR. The V and J calls and the clone size are those of that table, but D and trimming were determined from the DNA. This table has about 160,000 clones, around four fifths appearing once. The data are from a study of blood T cell repertoires in COVID-19. Turning to the study itself: From the United States, Italy and Spain came samples of acute and convalescent COVID-19. In each case, the material was cDNA or gDNA derived from T cells, B-cell-depleted T cells, or PBMCs.

The CDR3 covers 15 residues. Germline-derived CDR1 and CDR2 are SGHRS and YFSETQ. Losses at the gene ends were 2 bases for V and 4 bases for J; bases not matched to a gene: 4. The receptor's source is an older man with acute or convalescent COVID-19. The sample taken for sequencing was peripheral blood. The rearrangement links TRBV5-1 to TRBJ2-3; 10 bases agree with TRBD1. CDR3: CASSLGTGVADTQYF. CDR3 DNA sequence: TGCGCCAGCAGCTTAGGGACAGGGGTTGCAGATACGCAGTATTTT.